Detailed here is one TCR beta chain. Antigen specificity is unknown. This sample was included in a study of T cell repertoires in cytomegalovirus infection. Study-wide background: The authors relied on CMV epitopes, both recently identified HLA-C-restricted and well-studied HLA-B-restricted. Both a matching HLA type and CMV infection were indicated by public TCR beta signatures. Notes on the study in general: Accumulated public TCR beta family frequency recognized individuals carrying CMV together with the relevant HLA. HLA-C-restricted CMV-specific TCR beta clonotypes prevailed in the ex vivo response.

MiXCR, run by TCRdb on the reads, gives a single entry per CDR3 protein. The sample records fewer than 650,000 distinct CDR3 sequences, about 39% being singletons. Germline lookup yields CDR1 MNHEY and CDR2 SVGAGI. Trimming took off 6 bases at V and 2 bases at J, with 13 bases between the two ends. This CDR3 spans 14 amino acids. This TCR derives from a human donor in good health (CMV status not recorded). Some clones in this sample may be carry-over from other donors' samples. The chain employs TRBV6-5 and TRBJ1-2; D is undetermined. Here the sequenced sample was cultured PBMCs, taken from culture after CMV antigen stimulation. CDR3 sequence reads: CASSRTLRNYGYTF. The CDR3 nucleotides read TGTGCCAGCAGCAGAACCCTACGGAACTATGGCTACACCTTC.